These T cell receptor beta chains were read from a single sample in a study of T-cell memory formation after mild COVID-19. MiXCR, run by TCRdb on the 5' RACE reads, gives a single entry per CDR3 protein. Here the sample spans about 560,000 distinct CDR3 sequences, less than 25% being singletons. Sequenced: PBMCs or a T cell subset sorted from them (not recorded which). The receptors shown here come from an adult woman who had mild COVID-19 (a few samples of this study predate the infection). Cell type and time point are not known. The CDR3 runs from the conserved cysteine through the conserved F or W. A D gene is named only where the DNA matches it firmly. Only part of the rows carry a size: once, few, many, or a class if the clone is expanded.

d_call: TRBD1
cdr3_length: 21
j_call: TRBJ2-5
clone_size: NA
v_call: TRBV5-1
cdr3_nt: TGCGCCAGCAGCTTGTCGACGTCGGGGAGAGGTGTCAGGGGGCGACAGGAGACCCAGTACTTC
cdr3_aa: CASSLSTSGRGVRGRQETQYF

d_call: NA
cdr3_length: 13
j_call: TRBJ2-1
clone_size: few
v_call: TRBV29-1
cdr3_nt: TGCAGCGGAGCAGGGAGCTCCTACAATGAGCAGTTCTTC
cdr3_aa: CSGAGSSYNEQFF

d_call: TRBD2
cdr3_length: 15
j_call: TRBJ2-1
clone_size: NA
v_call: TRBV3-1
cdr3_nt: TGTGCCAGCAGCCAGATCCCCCTAGCGGGGGATGAGCAGTTCTTC
cdr3_aa: CASSQIPLAGDEQFF

d_call: NA
cdr3_length: 15
j_call: TRBJ2-7
clone_size: few
v_call: TRBV7-8
cdr3_nt: TGTGCCAGCAGCTTGACAGGATTGAACTCCTACGAGCAGTACTTC
cdr3_aa: CASSLTGLNSYEQYF

d_call: NA
cdr3_length: 15
j_call: TRBJ1-3
clone_size: NA
v_call: TRBV12-3/TRBV12-4
cdr3_nt: TGTGCCAGCAGCCCGGGACCCATCTCTGGAAACACCATATATTTT
cdr3_aa: CASSPGPISGNTIYF

d_call: NA
cdr3_length: 16
j_call: TRBJ2-7
clone_size: NA
v_call: TRBV24-1
cdr3_nt: TGTGCCACCAGTGACCCGAGGGGGGGCCGCGACTACGAGCAGTACTTC
cdr3_aa: CATSDPRGGRDYEQYF

d_call: TRBD1
cdr3_length: 15
j_call: TRBJ1-4
clone_size: NA
v_call: TRBV18
cdr3_nt: TGTGCCAGCTCACCACCCCCAGGGGGCAGCGAAAAACTGTTTTTT
cdr3_aa: CASSPPPGGSEKLFF

d_call: NA
cdr3_length: 14
j_call: TRBJ1-2
clone_size: few
v_call: TRBV5-1
cdr3_nt: TGCGCCAGCAGCGTTTCGCAGGGTTACGGTGGCTACACCTTC
cdr3_aa: CASSVSQGYGGYTF

d_call: TRBD1
cdr3_length: 15
j_call: TRBJ1-1
clone_size: NA
v_call: TRBV15
cdr3_nt: TGTGCCACCAGCAGAGAGACCGGGACAGGGAGTACGGCTTTCTTT
cdr3_aa: CATSRETGTGSTAFF

d_call: NA
cdr3_length: 13
j_call: TRBJ1-1
clone_size: NA
v_call: TRBV12-3/TRBV12-4
cdr3_nt: TGTGCCAGCAGTTTTCGACCAGACACTGAAGCTTTCTTT
cdr3_aa: CASSFRPDTEAFF

d_call: TRBD2
cdr3_length: 15
j_call: TRBJ2-1
clone_size: NA
v_call: TRBV30
cdr3_nt: TGTGCCTGGCAGGGTGGCGGGAGCTCCTACAATGAGCAGTTCTTC
cdr3_aa: CAWQGGGSSYNEQFF

d_call: TRBD1
cdr3_length: 16
j_call: TRBJ2-2
clone_size: few
v_call: TRBV5-1
cdr3_nt: TGCGCCAGCAGCTTGGCGGGACAGGGTTCGATCGGGGAGCTGTTTTTT
cdr3_aa: CASSLAGQGSIGELFF

d_call: NA
cdr3_length: 15
j_call: TRBJ2-7
clone_size: few
v_call: TRBV3-1
cdr3_nt: TGTGCCAGCAGCCAATGGGGGTCTCAGACCTACGAGCAGTACTTC
cdr3_aa: CASSQWGSQTYEQYF

d_call: NA
cdr3_length: 14
j_call: TRBJ1-2
clone_size: NA
v_call: TRBV7-2
cdr3_nt: TGTGCCAGCAGCTTTCAAGGGGTGAGCTATGGCTACACCTTC
cdr3_aa: CASSFQGVSYGYTF

d_call: NA
cdr3_length: 14
j_call: TRBJ1-1
clone_size: NA
v_call: TRBV7-3
cdr3_nt: TGTGCCAGCAGCTCCCTGGACCTGAACACTGAAGCTTTCTTT
cdr3_aa: CASSSLDLNTEAFF

d_call: NA
cdr3_length: 14
j_call: TRBJ2-3
clone_size: many
v_call: TRBV18
cdr3_nt: TGCGCCAGCAGCCCGCGACAAGGAACAGATACGCAGTATTTT
cdr3_aa: CASSPRQGTDTQYF

d_call: NA
cdr3_length: 14
j_call: TRBJ1-2
clone_size: NA
v_call: TRBV18
cdr3_nt: TGTGCCAGCTCACCAAGCGTTTACAACTATGGCTACACCTTC
cdr3_aa: CASSPSVYNYGYTF

d_call: NA
cdr3_length: 13
j_call: TRBJ2-3
clone_size: few
v_call: TRBV10-3
cdr3_nt: TGTGCCATCAGTTGGACAGGCACAGATACGCAGTATTTT
cdr3_aa: CAISWTGTDTQYF

d_call: NA
cdr3_length: 14
j_call: TRBJ2-7
clone_size: NA
v_call: TRBV7-9
cdr3_nt: TGTGCCAGCAGCTTATCCCGGGAGTCCTACGAGCAGTACTTC
cdr3_aa: CASSLSRESYEQYF

d_call: TRBD2
cdr3_length: 19
j_call: TRBJ2-7
clone_size: few
v_call: TRBV12-3/TRBV12-4
cdr3_nt: TGTGCCAGCAGTCCGAGGTCCCAGTGGCGGGAGGGAAACTCCTACGAGCAGTACTTC
cdr3_aa: CASSPRSQWREGNSYEQYF

d_call: TRBD1
cdr3_length: 13
j_call: TRBJ1-1
clone_size: NA
v_call: TRBV5-1
cdr3_nt: TGCGCCAGCCTGGGACAGGAGAACACTGAAGCTTTCTTT
cdr3_aa: CASLGQENTEAFF

d_call: NA
cdr3_length: 14
j_call: TRBJ1-3
clone_size: few
v_call: TRBV12-3/TRBV12-4
cdr3_nt: TGTGCCAGCAGTTCCCGGACGGCTGGAAACACCATATATTTT
cdr3_aa: CASSSRTAGNTIYF

d_call: NA
cdr3_length: 14
j_call: TRBJ2-7
clone_size: once
v_call: TRBV30
cdr3_nt: TGTGCCTGGAGGGGGGCAGACTATTCCTACGAGCAGTACTTC
cdr3_aa: CAWRGADYSYEQYF

d_call: TRBD1
cdr3_length: 16
j_call: TRBJ1-1
clone_size: NA
v_call: TRBV6-2/TRBV6-3
cdr3_nt: TGTGCCAGCAGTAGTCGACAGGGCCCCTGGAACACTGAAGCTTTCTTT
cdr3_aa: CASSSRQGPWNTEAFF

d_call: NA
cdr3_length: 14
j_call: TRBJ1-2
clone_size: NA
v_call: TRBV2
cdr3_nt: TGTGCCAGCAGTGTGGACAGTGGGTTCTATGGCTACACCTTC
cdr3_aa: CASSVDSGFYGYTF

d_call: NA
cdr3_length: 17
j_call: TRBJ1-1
clone_size: NA
v_call: TRBV27
cdr3_nt: TGTGCCAGCACCCCCGACCCCCGGCCAGGGAAGGTTACTGAAGCTTTCTTT
cdr3_aa: CASTPDPRPGKVTEAFF

d_call: NA
cdr3_length: 11
j_call: TRBJ2-7
clone_size: many
v_call: TRBV12-3/TRBV12-4
cdr3_nt: TGTGCCAGCAGTTGGGGGGACGAGCAGTACTTC
cdr3_aa: CASSWGDEQYF

d_call: TRBD2
cdr3_length: 15
j_call: TRBJ2-7
clone_size: few
v_call: TRBV3-1
cdr3_nt: TGTGCCAGCAGCCAGGTAGCGGGGTCCACCTACGAGCAGTACTTC
cdr3_aa: CASSQVAGSTYEQYF

d_call: NA
cdr3_length: 14
j_call: TRBJ1-2
clone_size: NA
v_call: TRBV7-9
cdr3_nt: TGTGCCAGCAGCTCCACAGGAGCCCCCTATGGCTACACCTTC
cdr3_aa: CASSSTGAPYGYTF

d_call: TRBD1
cdr3_length: 12
j_call: TRBJ1-1
clone_size: few
v_call: TRBV20-1
cdr3_nt: TGCAGTGCTAGACCTTGGGACAGGGAAGCTTTCTTT
cdr3_aa: CSARPWDREAFF

d_call: NA
cdr3_length: 16
j_call: TRBJ2-7
clone_size: NA
v_call: TRBV29-1
cdr3_nt: TGCAGCGTTGAAGTACGGCCGGCGGATGAATCCTACGAGCAGTACTTC
cdr3_aa: CSVEVRPADESYEQYF

d_call: NA
cdr3_length: 14
j_call: TRBJ2-7
clone_size: many
v_call: TRBV7-9
cdr3_nt: TGTGCCAGCAGCGCCACGGGTCCGAACTACGAGCAGTACTTC
cdr3_aa: CASSATGPNYEQYF

d_call: NA
cdr3_length: 14
j_call: TRBJ1-1
clone_size: many
v_call: TRBV12-3/TRBV12-4
cdr3_nt: TGTGCCAGCAGTCTGATGGGGGGGAACACTGAAGCTTTCTTT
cdr3_aa: CASSLMGGNTEAFF

d_call: NA
cdr3_length: 12
j_call: TRBJ2-6
clone_size: NA
v_call: TRBV29-1
cdr3_nt: TGCAGCGTTGAATCGGACATCAACGTCCTGACTTTC
cdr3_aa: CSVESDINVLTF

d_call: TRBD1
cdr3_length: 14
j_call: TRBJ2-7
clone_size: few
v_call: TRBV5-6
cdr3_nt: TGTGCCAGCACCCTAGGGCAGGGGGTAGTCGAGCAGTACTTC
cdr3_aa: CASTLGQGVVEQYF

d_call: TRBD2
cdr3_length: 15
j_call: TRBJ2-1
clone_size: few
v_call: TRBV12-3/TRBV12-4
cdr3_nt: TGTGCCAGCAGTTTTAGGGCGGGAGAAATGGATGAGCAGTTCTTC
cdr3_aa: CASSFRAGEMDEQFF

d_call: NA
cdr3_length: 18
j_call: TRBJ2-6
clone_size: few
v_call: TRBV6-5
cdr3_nt: TGTGCCAGCAGTTACTCGATGATTCCGGGCCCCGGGGCCAACGTCCTGACTTTC
cdr3_aa: CASSYSMIPGPGANVLTF

d_call: NA
cdr3_length: 12
j_call: TRBJ1-2
clone_size: NA
v_call: TRBV20-1
cdr3_nt: TGCAGTGCTACGGACAGTTCAGATGGCTACACCTTC
cdr3_aa: CSATDSSDGYTF

d_call: TRBD2
cdr3_length: 19
j_call: TRBJ2-5
clone_size: few
v_call: TRBV4-1
cdr3_nt: TGCGTCAGCAGCCAAGATCGGGATGGTAGCGGGGGATTCCGAGAGACCCAGTACTTC
cdr3_aa: CVSSQDRDGSGGFRETQYF

d_call: TRBD1
cdr3_length: 19
j_call: TRBJ2-7
clone_size: NA
v_call: TRBV20-1
cdr3_nt: TGCAGTGCTAGAGATCCTTCCGGGACAGGGGGAACTAGCGCCCACGAGCAGTACTTC
cdr3_aa: CSARDPSGTGGTSAHEQYF

d_call: NA
cdr3_length: 14
j_call: TRBJ1-4
clone_size: NA
v_call: TRBV15
cdr3_nt: TGTGCCACCAGCAGAGATTTGGGGAATGAAAAACTGTTTTTT
cdr3_aa: CATSRDLGNEKLFF

d_call: TRBD1
cdr3_length: 14
j_call: TRBJ2-7
clone_size: few
v_call: TRBV20-1
cdr3_nt: TGCAGTGCTAGTCGCACAGGGGGCGCCGAGGAGCAGTACTTC
cdr3_aa: CSASRTGGAEEQYF

d_call: TRBD1
cdr3_length: 15
j_call: TRBJ1-1
clone_size: NA
v_call: TRBV15
cdr3_nt: TGTGCCACCAGCAACCGGGACAGGGGGGATACTGAAGCTTTCTTT
cdr3_aa: CATSNRDRGDTEAFF

d_call: NA
cdr3_length: 13
j_call: TRBJ2-3
clone_size: few
v_call: TRBV7-3
cdr3_nt: TGTGCCAGCAGCTATTCCCTAGCGGATACGCAGTATTTT
cdr3_aa: CASSYSLADTQYF

d_call: NA
cdr3_length: 14
j_call: TRBJ2-4
clone_size: few
v_call: TRBV6-6
cdr3_nt: TGTGCCAGCAGTTACTCCGAGGCCTGGGTCATTCAGTACTTC
cdr3_aa: CASSYSEAWVIQYF

d_call: NA
cdr3_length: 13
j_call: TRBJ2-7
clone_size: few
v_call: TRBV29-1
cdr3_nt: TGCAGCGTTGAGGCGGCAGGGTTCTACGAGCAGTACTTC
cdr3_aa: CSVEAAGFYEQYF

d_call: NA
cdr3_length: 14
j_call: TRBJ2-7
clone_size: few
v_call: TRBV7-3
cdr3_nt: TGTGCCAGCAGCTCTCATGGGGGAAACTACGAGCAGTACTTC
cdr3_aa: CASSSHGGNYEQYF

d_call: NA
cdr3_length: 14
j_call: TRBJ2-2
clone_size: NA
v_call: TRBV20-1
cdr3_nt: TGCAGTGCCCCCCGGGCGGAGAACACCGGGGAGCTGTTTTTT
cdr3_aa: CSAPRAENTGELFF

d_call: NA
cdr3_length: 14
j_call: TRBJ2-7
clone_size: few
v_call: TRBV4-1
cdr3_nt: TGCGCCAGCAGCCGAGGGGGGACAACCTACGAGCAGTACTTC
cdr3_aa: CASSRGGTTYEQYF

d_call: TRBD1
cdr3_length: 14
j_call: TRBJ1-5
clone_size: NA
v_call: TRBV20-1
cdr3_nt: TGCAGTGCTAGGAAACAGGGGAGCAATCAGCCCCAGCATTTT
cdr3_aa: CSARKQGSNQPQHF

d_call: NA
cdr3_length: 12
j_call: TRBJ2-1
clone_size: NA
v_call: TRBV18
cdr3_nt: TGTGCCAGCTCATCGATAGACAATGAGCAGTTCTTC
cdr3_aa: CASSSIDNEQFF

d_call: NA
cdr3_length: 13
j_call: TRBJ2-1
clone_size: few
v_call: TRBV24-1
cdr3_nt: TGTGCCACCGTGGGGTGGGCGAGCGCTGAGCAGTTCTTC
cdr3_aa: CATVGWASAEQFF